A selection of T cell receptor beta chains follows, all from one sample in a study of blood T cell repertoires in COVID-19. Generated by immunoSEQ multiplex PCR, the TCRdb table keeps only in-frame clones and is missing some. The profile covers 75,000 to 95,000 clones, with around 74% appearing a single time and 3% to 4.5% taken by the ten largest. Sequencing was carried out using peripheral blood. These receptors all stem from a man aged 65-85 years with COVID-19, enrolled during active disease. Each CDR3 is given with its conserved first and last residue. A D gene is named only where the DNA matches it firmly. Expanded clones are given a class, and other clones once, few, many or no size at all.

len,j_gene,abundance,v_gene,d_gene,CDR3aa,CDR3nt
13,TRBJ2-1,NA,TRBV7-2,TRBD2,CASSLAGTRVQFF,TGTGCCAGCAGCTTAGCCGGGACTAGAGTGCAGTTCTTC
17,TRBJ2-4,NA,TRBV7-5,NA,CVRSLRRLAPPGNIQYF,TGTGTCAGAAGCTTAAGGAGACTAGCTCCTCCCGGAAACATTCAGTACTTC
13,TRBJ1-1,NA,TRBV6-5,NA,CASRETVNTEAFF,TGTGCCAGCAGAGAGACAGTAAACACTGAAGCTTTCTTT
13,TRBJ2-7,NA,TRBV20-1,TRBD2,CSASSSGAYEQYF,TGCAGTGCTAGTTCGAGCGGGGCCTACGAGCAGTACTTC
13,TRBJ2-7,NA,TRBV29-1,NA,CSVEDGGSREQYF,TGCAGCGTTGAAGATGGGGGGTCCCGCGAGCAGTACTTC
13,TRBJ2-7,NA,TRBV15,NA,CATSRDGRGKQYF,TGTGCCACCAGCAGAGATGGGAGAGGAAAGCAGTACTTC
15,TRBJ2-7,NA,TRBV16,NA,CASSQSSGQTYEQYF,TGTGCCAGCAGCCAATCTTCAGGACAGACCTACGAGCAGTACTTC
15,TRBJ2-7,NA,TRBV5-5,NA,CASSLDLAGNYEQYF,TGTGCCAGCAGCTTGGATTTGGCGGGGAACTACGAGCAGTACTTC
14,TRBJ1-2,NA,TRBV29-1,NA,CSVESQVNNYGYTF,TGCAGCGTTGAAAGTCAGGTCAACAACTATGGCTACACCTTC
15,TRBJ2-1,NA,TRBV5-4,TRBD2,CASSLRGSSYNEQFF,TGTGCCAGCAGCTTGCGCGGGAGCTCCTACAATGAGCAGTTCTTC
15,TRBJ2-7,few,TRBV19,NA,CARCKQGSPRPEQYF,TGTGCCAGATGTAAACAGGGATCCCCGAGGCCCGAGCAGTACTTC
15,TRBJ2-1,NA,TRBV28,NA,CASSFRHFRSGAEFF,TGTGCCAGCAGTTTTCGCCATTTTCGGTCGGGAGCGGAGTTCTTC
16,TRBJ2-3,NA,TRBV2,TRBD1,CASTVGGQGVSDTQYF,TGTGCCAGCACGGTGGGCGGACAGGGGGTTTCAGATACGCAGTATTTT
15,TRBJ2-1,once,TRBV5-1,TRBD1,CASSSRTGENNEQFF,TGCGCCAGCAGCTCGAGGACAGGGGAAAACAATGAGCAGTTCTTC
14,TRBJ2-3,NA,TRBV7-9,NA,CASSLAKRTDTQYF,TGTGCCAGCAGCTTAGCTAAGCGGACAGATACGCAGTATTTT
17,TRBJ1-2,NA,TRBV19,NA,CASNDVGEGGLVYGYTF,TGTGCCAGTAACGATGTAGGAGAGGGGGGGCTGGTCTATGGCTACACCTTC
12,TRBJ1-2,many,TRBV3-1/TRBV3-2,TRBD1,CASSHWDRVLIF,TGTGCCAGCAGCCATTGGGACAGGGTTTTGATTTTC
15,TRBJ1-1,NA,TRBV6-5,NA,CASSPPGGDWTEAFF,TGTGCCAGCAGTCCCCCTGGAGGGGATTGGACTGAAGCTTTCTTT
13,TRBJ1-2,NA,TRBV30,NA,CAYPGGPNYGYTF,TGTGCCTACCCGGGGGGTCCTAACTATGGCTACACCTTC
15,TRBJ1-3,NA,TRBV5-8,NA,CASRLTGLSGNTIYF,TGTGCCAGCAGGTTGACAGGCCTATCTGGAAACACCATATATTTT
14,TRBJ1-4,NA,TRBV30,TRBD1,CAWSSTGANEKLFF,TGTGCCTGGAGTTCGACAGGGGCTAATGAAAAACTGTTTTTT
14,TRBJ2-3,once,TRBV4-3,NA,CASSPRINYGTQYF,TGCGCCAGCAGCCCGAGGATTAACTATGGTACGCAGTATTTT
18,TRBJ2-1,NA,TRBV3-1/TRBV3-2,TRBD2,CASSQEGLAGGLTNEQFF,TGTGCCAGCAGCCAAGAGGGACTAGCGGGAGGGTTGACAAATGAGCAGTTCTTC
13,TRBJ1-2,NA,TRBV25-1,NA,CASSEAGDYGYTF,TGTGCCAGCAGTGAAGCAGGGGACTATGGCTACACCTTC
15,TRBJ2-5,NA,TRBV9,TRBD2,CASSVGLAGLETQYF,TGTGCCAGCAGCGTAGGCCTAGCGGGTCTGGAGACCCAGTACTTC